Following are 3 T cell receptor beta chains from one sample sequenced in a study of blood T cell dynamics during melanoma immunotherapy. TCRdb's table, derived via immunoSEQ multiplex PCR, lists solely in-frame clones and lacks some. Among under 15,000 clones, about 86% were seen once, and the ten largest hold approximately 4.7%. The time point: pre-treatment baseline. Sequencing used blood, obtained from a patient treated with checkpoint blockade. Receptor source: a human donor with melanoma.

V usage is TRBV27 and J usage is TRBJ2-4; D uncertain. V was clipped by 3 bases and J by 4 bases, with 19 bases between them. Per germline, CDR1 MNHEY and CDR2 SMNVEV (reference sequence). This CDR3 comprises 17 residues. The CDR3 loop is CASSFGSRANSKNIQYF. CDR3 in DNA: TGTGCCAGCAGTTTTGGTTCACGGGCGAACTCTAAAAACATTCAGTACTTC.

The CDR3 protein is CAWSGGASGNTIYF. Here the CDR3 DNA reads TGTGCCTGGAGTGGGGGGGCCTCTGGAAACACCATATATTTT. This chain uses TRBV30 with TRBJ1-3, with D possibly matching TRBD1 (6 bases). V lost 1 base and J lost 0, with 7 bases in between. Per the germline V gene, CDR1 is GTSNPN and CDR2 is SVGIG (reference sequence). The CDR3 runs to 14 residues.

The chain links TRBV18 to TRBJ2-1; unclear D gene. The germline CDR1 and CDR2 sequences are KGHSH and LQKENI. The CDR3 covers 13 residues. Trimming pared 1 base from V and 4 bases from J, leaving 5 bases between. CDR3 amino acids: CASSPLRYNEQFF. In DNA, the CDR3 is TGTGCCAGCTCACCACTCAGGTACAATGAGCAGTTCTTC.